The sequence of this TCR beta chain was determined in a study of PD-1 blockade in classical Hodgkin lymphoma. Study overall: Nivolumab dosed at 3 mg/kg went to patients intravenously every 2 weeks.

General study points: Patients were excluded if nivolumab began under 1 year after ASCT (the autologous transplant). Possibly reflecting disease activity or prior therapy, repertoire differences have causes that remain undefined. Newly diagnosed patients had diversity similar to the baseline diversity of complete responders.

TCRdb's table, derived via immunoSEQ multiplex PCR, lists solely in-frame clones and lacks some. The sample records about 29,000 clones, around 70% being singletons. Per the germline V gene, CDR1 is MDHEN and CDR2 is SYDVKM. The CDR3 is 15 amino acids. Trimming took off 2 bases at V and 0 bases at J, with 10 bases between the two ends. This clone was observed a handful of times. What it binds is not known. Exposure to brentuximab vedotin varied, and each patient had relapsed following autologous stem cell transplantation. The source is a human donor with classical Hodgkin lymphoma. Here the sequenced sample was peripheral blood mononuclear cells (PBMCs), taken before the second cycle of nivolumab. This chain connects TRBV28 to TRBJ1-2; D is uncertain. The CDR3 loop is CASSLIRIANYGYTF. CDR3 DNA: TGTGCCAGCAGTTTAATTAGGATAGCTAACTATGGCTACACCTTC.